In its sample, the clone carrying this TCR beta chain was seen many times. Its target is unknown. The data stem from a study of T-cell memory formation after mild COVID-19. The overall study: Largely, TCR clusters stayed within a single donor.

Broader study findings: A subset of responding clones appeared in pre-infection memory, suggesting cross-reactive memory joined.

Constant-segment primers were used for 5'RACE, and the resulting TCR alpha and TCR beta cDNA libraries carried sample barcodes and UMIs. TCRdb analysed the 5' RACE reads with MiXCR anew, one entry per CDR3 protein. The sample lists 140,000 to 150,000 distinct CDR3 sequences; around 25% were seen once. This CDR3 spans 15 amino acids. Germline lookup yields CDR1 LGHNA and CDR2 YSLEER. V was trimmed by 1 base and J by 4 bases, leaving 11 bases between them. The sample was PBMCs or a T cell subset sorted from them (not recorded which). The clonotype originates from an adult woman who had mild COVID-19 (a few samples of this study predate the infection). Cell type and time point are not known. This chain links TRBV4-3 with TRBJ2-1; possible D gene TRBD1, 5 bases. As DNA, the CDR3 is TGCGCCAGCAGCCAAGCGGCAGGGCCATACAATGAGCAGTTCTTC. It translates to CASSQAAGPYNEQFF.